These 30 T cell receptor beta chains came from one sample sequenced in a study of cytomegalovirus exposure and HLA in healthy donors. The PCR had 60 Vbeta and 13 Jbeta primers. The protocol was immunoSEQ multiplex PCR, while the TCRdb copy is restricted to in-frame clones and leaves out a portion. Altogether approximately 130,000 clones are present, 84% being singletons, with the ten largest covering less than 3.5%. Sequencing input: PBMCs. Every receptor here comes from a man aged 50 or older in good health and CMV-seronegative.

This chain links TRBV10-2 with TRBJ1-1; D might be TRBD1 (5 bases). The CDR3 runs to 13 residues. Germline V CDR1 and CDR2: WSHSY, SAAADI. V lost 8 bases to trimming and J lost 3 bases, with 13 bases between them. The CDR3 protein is CASAHGGDTEAFF. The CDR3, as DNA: TGCGCCAGCGCCCACGGGGGGGACACTGAAGCTTTCTTT.

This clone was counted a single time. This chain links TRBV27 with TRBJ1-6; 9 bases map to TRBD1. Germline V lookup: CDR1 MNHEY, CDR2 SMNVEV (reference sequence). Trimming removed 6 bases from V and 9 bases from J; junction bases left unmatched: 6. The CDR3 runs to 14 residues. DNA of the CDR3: TGTGCCAGCAGCCCGGGACAGGGTTCTTCACCCCTCCACTTT. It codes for CASSPGQGSSPLHF.

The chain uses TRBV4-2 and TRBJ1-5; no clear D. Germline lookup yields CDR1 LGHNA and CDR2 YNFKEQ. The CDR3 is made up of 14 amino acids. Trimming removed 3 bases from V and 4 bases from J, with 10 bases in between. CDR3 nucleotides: TGTGCCAGCAGCCAGTGGCGGGAAAATCAGCCCCAGCATTTT. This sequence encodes CASSQWRENQPQHF.

The CDR3 nucleotides read TGTGCCAGCTCACCCCAGGGCCAGGGCGGTTCACCCCTCCACTTT. It specifies CASSPQGQGGSPLHF. The chain employs TRBV18 and TRBJ1-6; D may be TRBD1 (5 bases). With 3 bases removed from V and 9 bases from J, the gap between germline ends came to 15 bases. CDR1 is KGHSH and CDR2 is LQKENI in the germline V gene. The CDR3 length is 15 residues.

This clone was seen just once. This CDR3 reads CASRTVVGAATVPTYEQYF. The CDR3 DNA reads TGTGCCAGCAGAACCGTTGTGGGGGCCGCCACAGTACCCACTTACGAGCAGTACTTC. This chain connects TRBV2 to TRBJ2-7, with D perhaps matching TRBD1 (6 bases). There are 19 residues in the CDR3. V shed 6 bases and J shed 4 bases, with 31 bases lying between them. Germline V gene lookup returns CDR1 SNHLY and CDR2 FYNNEI. The entire variable domain, with the rest obtained from reference TRBV2 and TRBJ2-7, is as follows: EPEVTQTPSHQVTQMGQEVILRCVPISNHLYFYWYRQILGQKVEFLVSFYNNEISEKSEIFDDQFSVERPDGSNFTLKIRSTKLEDSAMYFCASRTVVGAATVPTYEQYFGPGTRLTVT.

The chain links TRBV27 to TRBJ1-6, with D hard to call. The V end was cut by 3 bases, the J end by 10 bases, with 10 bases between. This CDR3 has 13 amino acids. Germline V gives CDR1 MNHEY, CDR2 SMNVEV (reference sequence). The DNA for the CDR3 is TGTGCCAGCAGTTTGGGTCGAGGGTCACCCCTCCACTTT. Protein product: CASSLGRGSPLHF.

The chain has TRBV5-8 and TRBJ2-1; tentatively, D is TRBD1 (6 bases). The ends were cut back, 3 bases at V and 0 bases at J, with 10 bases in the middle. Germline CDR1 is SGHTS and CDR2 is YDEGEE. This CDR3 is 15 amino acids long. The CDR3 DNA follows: TGTGCCAGCAGCTCTCGAGGGGGCTCCTACAATGAGCAGTTCTTC. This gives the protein CASSSRGGSYNEQFF.

The CDR3 sequence: CASTRLGAETQYF. The DNA for the CDR3 is TGTGCCAGCACCCGCCTAGGAGCAGAGACCCAGTACTTC. The chain has TRBV2 and TRBJ2-5; unclear D gene. Germline V CDR1 and CDR2: SNHLY, FYNNEI. The CDR3 extends over 13 amino acids. V lost 7 bases and J 4 bases, leaving 13 bases between the germline ends.

CDR3 region: CASSQVGWGDDTEAFF. The CDR3 nucleotides read TGTGCCAGCAGCCAAGTCGGGTGGGGGGATGACACTGAAGCTTTCTTT. The rearrangement links TRBV7-2 to TRBJ1-1; D perhaps matches TRBD1 (5 bases). Looked up from germline, CDR1 is SGHTA and CDR2 is FQGNSA. This CDR3 region has 16 residues. Trimming took 5 bases from V and 3 from J, leaving 19 bases between them. The full variable domain, in which reference TRBV7-2 and TRBJ1-1 provide the parts outside the CDR3, is GAGVSQSPSNKVTEKGKDVELRCDPISGHTALYWYRQSLGQGLEFLIYFQGNSAPDKSGLPSDRFSAERTGGSVSTLTIQRTQQEDSAVYLCASSQVGWGDDTEAFFGQGTRLTVV.

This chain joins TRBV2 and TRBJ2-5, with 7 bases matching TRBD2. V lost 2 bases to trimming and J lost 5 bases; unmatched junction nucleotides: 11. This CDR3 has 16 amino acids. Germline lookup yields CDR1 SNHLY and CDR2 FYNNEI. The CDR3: CASSELTGGSLETQYF. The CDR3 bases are TGTGCCAGCAGTGAATTAACCGGGGGGTCTTTGGAGACCCAGTACTTC.

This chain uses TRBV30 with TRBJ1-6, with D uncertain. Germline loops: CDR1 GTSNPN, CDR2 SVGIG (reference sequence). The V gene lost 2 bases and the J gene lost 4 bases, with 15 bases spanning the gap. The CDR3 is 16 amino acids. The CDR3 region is CAWSLTQRQYNSPLHF. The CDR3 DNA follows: TGTGCCTGGAGTTTAACGCAGCGGCAGTATAATTCACCCCTCCACTTT.

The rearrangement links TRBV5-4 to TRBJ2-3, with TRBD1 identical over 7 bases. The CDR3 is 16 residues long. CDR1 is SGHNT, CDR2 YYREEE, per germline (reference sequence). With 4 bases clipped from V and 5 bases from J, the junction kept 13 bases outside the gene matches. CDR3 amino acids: CASSTRHVGGRDTQYF. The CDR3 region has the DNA TGTGCCAGCAGCACACGACACGTAGGGGGCCGAGATACGCAGTATTTT.

CDR3 sequence (DNA): TGTGCCAGCAGACCAGATCAGGACAGCTATGGCTACACCTTC. It translates to CASRPDQDSYGYTF. This chain connects TRBV2 to TRBJ1-2; D might be TRBD1 (6 bases). The CDR3 has 14 residues. The V and J ends lost 6 bases and 4 bases respectively, with 15 bases between them. Germline loops: CDR1 SNHLY, CDR2 FYNNEI.

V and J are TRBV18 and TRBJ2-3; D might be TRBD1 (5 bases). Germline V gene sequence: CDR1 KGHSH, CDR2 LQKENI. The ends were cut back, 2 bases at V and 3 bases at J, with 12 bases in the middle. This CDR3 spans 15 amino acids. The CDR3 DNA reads TGTGCCAGCTCACCAAGGCAGGGAAGTACAGATACGCAGTATTTT. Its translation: CASSPRQGSTDTQYF.

CDR3 bases: TGCAGCGTTGGGGGGGACCCGACCTACGAGCAGTACTTC. Its protein is CSVGGDPTYEQYF. V and J are TRBV29-1 and TRBJ2-7, with D maybe TRBD2 (6 bases). Germline-derived CDR1 and CDR2 are SQVTM and ANQGSEA. The CDR3 length is 13 residues. Trimming removed 4 bases from V and 2 bases from J, with 12 bases in between.

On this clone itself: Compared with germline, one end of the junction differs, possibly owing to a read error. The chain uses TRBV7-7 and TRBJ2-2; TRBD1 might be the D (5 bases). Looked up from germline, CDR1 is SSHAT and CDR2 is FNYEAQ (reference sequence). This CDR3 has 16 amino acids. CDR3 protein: CASSSLTVPSTGELFF. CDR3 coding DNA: TGTGCTAGCAGCTCCCTGACAGTTCCCAGCACCGGGGAGCTGTTTTTT.

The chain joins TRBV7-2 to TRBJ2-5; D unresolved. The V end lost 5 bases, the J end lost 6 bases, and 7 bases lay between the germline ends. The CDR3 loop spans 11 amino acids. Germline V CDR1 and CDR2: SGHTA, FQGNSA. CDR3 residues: CASSPPKTQYF. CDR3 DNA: TGTGCCAGCAGCCCCCCTAAGACCCAGTACTTC.

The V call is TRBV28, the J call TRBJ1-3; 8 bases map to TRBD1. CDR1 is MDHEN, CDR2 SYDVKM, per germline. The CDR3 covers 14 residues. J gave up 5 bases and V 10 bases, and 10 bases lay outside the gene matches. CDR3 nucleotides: TGTGCCACCCAGGGGGCGGAAAAAAGAAACACCATATATTTT. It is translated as CATQGAEKRNTIYF. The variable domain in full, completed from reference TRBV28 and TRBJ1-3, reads DVKVTQSSRYLVKRTGEKVFLECVQDMDHENMFWYRQDPGLGLRLIYFSYDVKMKEKGDIPEGYSVSREKKERFSLILESASTNQTSMYLCATQGAEKRNTIYFGEGSWLTVV.

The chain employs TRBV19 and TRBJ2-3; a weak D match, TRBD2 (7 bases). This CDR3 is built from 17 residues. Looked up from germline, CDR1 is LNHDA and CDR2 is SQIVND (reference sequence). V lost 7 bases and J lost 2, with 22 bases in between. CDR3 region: CASTLSGGRGNTDTQYF. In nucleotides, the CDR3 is TGTGCCAGTACCCTCTCTGGGGGGCGGGGGAACACAGATACGCAGTATTTT.

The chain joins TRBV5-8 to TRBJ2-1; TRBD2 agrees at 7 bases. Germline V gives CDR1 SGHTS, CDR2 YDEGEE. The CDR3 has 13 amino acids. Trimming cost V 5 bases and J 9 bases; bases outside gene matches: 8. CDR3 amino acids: CASRGAGSGEQFF. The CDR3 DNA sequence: TGTGCCAGCAGGGGAGCGGGATCGGGTGAGCAGTTCTTC.

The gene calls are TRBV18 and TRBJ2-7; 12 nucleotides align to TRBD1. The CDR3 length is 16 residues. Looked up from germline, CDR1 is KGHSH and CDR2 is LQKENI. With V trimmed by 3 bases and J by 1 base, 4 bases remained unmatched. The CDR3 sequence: CASSPRGQGASYEQYF. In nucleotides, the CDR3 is TGTGCCAGCTCACCTCGGGGACAGGGGGCATCCTACGAGCAGTACTTC. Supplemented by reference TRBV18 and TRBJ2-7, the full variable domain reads NAGVMQNPRHLVRRRGQEARLRCSPMKGHSHVYWYRQLPEEGLKFMVYLQKENIIDESGMPKERFSAEFPKEGPSILRIQQVVRGDSAAYFCASSPRGQGASYEQYFGPGTRLTVT.

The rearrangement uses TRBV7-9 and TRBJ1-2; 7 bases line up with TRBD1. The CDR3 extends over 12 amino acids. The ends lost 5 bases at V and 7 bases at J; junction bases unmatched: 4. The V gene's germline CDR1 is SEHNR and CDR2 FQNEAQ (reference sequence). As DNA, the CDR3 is TGTGCCAGCAGCCAGGGGGTAGGTGGCTACACCTTC. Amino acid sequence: CASSQGVGGYTF. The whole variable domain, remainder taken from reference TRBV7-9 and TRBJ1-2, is DTGVSQNPRHKITKRGQNVTFRCDPISEHNRLYWYRQTLGQGPEFLTYFQNEAQLEKSRLLSDRFSAERPKGSFSTLEIQRTEQGDSAMYLCASSQGVGGYTFGSGTRLTVV.

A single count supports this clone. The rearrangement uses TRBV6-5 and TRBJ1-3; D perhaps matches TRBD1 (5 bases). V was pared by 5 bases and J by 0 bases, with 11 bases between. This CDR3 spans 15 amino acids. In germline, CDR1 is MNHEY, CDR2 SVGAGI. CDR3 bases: TGTGCCAGCAGTCACGACAGTGTCTCTGGAAACACCATATATTTT. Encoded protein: CASSHDSVSGNTIYF.

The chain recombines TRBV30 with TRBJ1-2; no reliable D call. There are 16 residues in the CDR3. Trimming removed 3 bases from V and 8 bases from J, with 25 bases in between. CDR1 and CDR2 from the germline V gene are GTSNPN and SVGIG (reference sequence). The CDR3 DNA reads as TGTGCCTGGAGCTATGGACGGCGGGAAGAATACGGCGGCTACACCTTC. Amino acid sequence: CAWSYGRREEYGGYTF.

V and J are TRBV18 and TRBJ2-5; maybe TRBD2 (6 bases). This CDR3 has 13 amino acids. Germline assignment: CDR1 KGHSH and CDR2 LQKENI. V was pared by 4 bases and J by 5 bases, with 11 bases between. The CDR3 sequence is CASSRDSRETQYF. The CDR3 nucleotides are TGTGCCAGCTCACGGGACTCCCGGGAGACCCAGTACTTC.

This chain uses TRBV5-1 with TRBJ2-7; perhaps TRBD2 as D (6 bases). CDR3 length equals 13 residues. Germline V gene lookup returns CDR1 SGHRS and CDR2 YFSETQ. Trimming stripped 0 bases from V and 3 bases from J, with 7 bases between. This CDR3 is CASSLVGGYEQYF. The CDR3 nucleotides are TGCGCCAGCAGCTTGGTGGGGGGCTACGAGCAGTACTTC. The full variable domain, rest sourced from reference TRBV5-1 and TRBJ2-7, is KAGVTQTPRYLIKTRGQQVTLSCSPISGHRSVSWYQQTPGQGLQFLFEYFSETQRNKGNFPGRFSGRQFSNSRSEMNVSTLELGDSALYLCASSLVGGYEQYFGPGTRLTVT.

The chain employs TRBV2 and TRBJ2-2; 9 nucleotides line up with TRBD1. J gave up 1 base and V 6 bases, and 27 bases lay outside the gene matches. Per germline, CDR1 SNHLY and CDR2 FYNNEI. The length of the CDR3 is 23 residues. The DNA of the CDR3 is TGTGCCAGCAGCGCCGGGAGGACTGCAGGACAGGGGACATTGACATGGAACACCGGGGAGCTGTTTTTT. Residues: CASSAGRTAGQGTLTWNTGELFF.

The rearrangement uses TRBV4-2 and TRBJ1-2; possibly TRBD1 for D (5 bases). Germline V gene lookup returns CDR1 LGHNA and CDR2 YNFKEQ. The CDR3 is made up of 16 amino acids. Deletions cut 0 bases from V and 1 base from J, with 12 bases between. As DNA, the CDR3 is TGTGCCAGCAGCCAAGAACCTAGGGGCAGTAACTATGGCTACACCTTC. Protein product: CASSQEPRGSNYGYTF.

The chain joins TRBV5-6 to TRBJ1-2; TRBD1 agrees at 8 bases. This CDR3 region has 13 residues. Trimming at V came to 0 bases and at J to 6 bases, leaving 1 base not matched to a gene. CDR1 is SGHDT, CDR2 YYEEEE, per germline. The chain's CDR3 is CASSLAGGNGYTF. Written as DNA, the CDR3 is TGTGCCAGCAGCTTGGCAGGGGGCAATGGCTACACCTTC.

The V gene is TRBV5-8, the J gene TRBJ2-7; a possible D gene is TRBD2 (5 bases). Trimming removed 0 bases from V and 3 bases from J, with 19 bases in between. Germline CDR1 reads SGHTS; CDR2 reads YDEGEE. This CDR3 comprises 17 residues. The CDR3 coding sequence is TGTGCCAGCAGCTTGGGCATTACCCCGGGAAAAAACTACGAGCAGTACTTC. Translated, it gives CASSLGITPGKNYEQYF.